This T cell receptor (beta chain) was profiled in a study of cytomegalovirus exposure and HLA in healthy donors. Study-level background: A data release that came early held approximately 92 million unique TCRs from HLA-typed donors.

The PCR contained 60 Vbeta and 13 Jbeta primers. Here immunoSEQ multiplex PCR was the method, and the copy in TCRdb shows in-frame clones only, minus some. This table holds about 160,000 clones, 75% to 85% found once. The specimen sequenced was PBMCs. The sequence came from a man aged 25-40 years in good health and CMV-seronegative.

CDR3 nucleotide sequence: TGTGCCAGCAGCTTAGATAGAGGGCTCAATGAGCAGTTCTTC. This translates into CASSLDRGLNEQFF. This rearrangement joins TRBV11-2 to TRBJ2-1, with a weak D call TRBD2 (5 bases). CDR3 length: 14 residues. Germline lookup yields CDR1 SGHAT and CDR2 FQNNGV. V was trimmed by 0 bases and J by 6 bases, leaving 9 bases between them.